The 2 T cell receptor beta chains listed next were all sequenced from one sample in a study of cytomegalovirus exposure and HLA in healthy donors. Vbeta (60) and Jbeta (13) primers were used in the PCR. Libraries were prepared by immunoSEQ multiplex PCR; TCRdb keeps only in-frame clonotypes and omits some of them. The table has approximately 170,000 clones, 65% to 85% seen once. The specimen was PBMCs. The receptors stem from a woman in her forties in good health and CMV-seropositive.

This sequence joins TRBV18 and TRBJ1-5; 8 nucleotides match TRBD1. The junction had 8 bases not matched to a gene; V was cut back by 4 bases and J by 6 bases. CDR1 is KGHSH, CDR2 LQKENI, per germline. The CDR3 runs 15 residues. DNA of the CDR3: TGTGCCAGCTCACTGCAGCAGGGGGCCGGTCAGCCCCAGCATTTT. The encoded protein is CASSLQQGAGQPQHF.

The genes are TRBV15 and TRBJ2-7, with D possibly matching TRBD1 (6 bases). Germline values: CDR1 LNHNV, CDR2 YYDKDF (reference sequence). Between the trimmed V and J ends, which lost 2 bases and 1 base, there was a span of 12 bases. The CDR3 totals 15 residues. The CDR3 loop is CATSRLGRGSYEQYF. DNA for the CDR3: TGTGCCACCAGCAGACTGGGCAGGGGTTCCTACGAGCAGTACTTC.